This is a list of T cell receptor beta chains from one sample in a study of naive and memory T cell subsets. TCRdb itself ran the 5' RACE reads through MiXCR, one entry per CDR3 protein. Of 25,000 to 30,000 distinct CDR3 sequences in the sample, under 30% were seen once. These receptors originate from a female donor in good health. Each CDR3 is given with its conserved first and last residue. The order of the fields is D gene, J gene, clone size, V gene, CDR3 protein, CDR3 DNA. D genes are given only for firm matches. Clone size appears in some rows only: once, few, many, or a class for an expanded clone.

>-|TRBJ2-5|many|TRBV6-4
CASSTQETQYF
TGTGCCAGCAGTACGCAGGAGACCCAGTACTTC
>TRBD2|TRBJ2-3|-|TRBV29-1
CSAPERGGGDTQYF
TGCAGCGCCCCGGAGCGGGGGGGTGGGGATACGCAGTATTTT
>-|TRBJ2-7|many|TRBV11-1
CASSLPVGGGYEQYF
TGTGCCAGCAGCTTACCGGTAGGGGGTGGCTACGAGCAGTACTTC
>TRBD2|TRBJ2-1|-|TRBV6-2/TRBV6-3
CASSSGSGSWYNEQFF
TGTGCCAGCAGCTCCGGGAGCGGGAGTTGGTACAATGAGCAGTTCTTC
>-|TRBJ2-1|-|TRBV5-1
CASSPGESYNEQFF
TGCGCCAGCAGCCCAGGGGAATCCTACAATGAGCAGTTCTTC
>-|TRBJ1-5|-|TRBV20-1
CSAGAGAGQPQHF
TGCAGTGCTGGAGCAGGGGCCGGTCAGCCCCAGCATTTT
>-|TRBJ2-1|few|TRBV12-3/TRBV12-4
CASSLGGSWYNEQFF
TGTGCCAGCAGCCTAGGGGGGAGTTGGTACAATGAGCAGTTCTTC
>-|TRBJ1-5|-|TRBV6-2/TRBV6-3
CASSYSGEAQPQHF
TGTGCCAGCAGTTACTCAGGGGAGGCCCAGCCCCAGCATTTT
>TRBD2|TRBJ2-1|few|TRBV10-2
CASRLAGAPEQFF
TGCGCCAGTCGACTAGCGGGAGCCCCTGAGCAGTTCTTC
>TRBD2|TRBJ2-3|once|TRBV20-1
CSARDFLRASGRSSTDTQNF
TGCAGTGCTAGAGATTTTCTTAGGGCTAGCGGGAGGTCGAGCACAGATACGCAGAATTTT
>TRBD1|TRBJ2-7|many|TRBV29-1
CSVEGTGAYEQYF
TGCAGCGTTGAAGGGACAGGGGCCTACGAGCAGTACTTC
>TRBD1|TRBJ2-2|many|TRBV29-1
CSVGDRNTGELFF
TGCAGCGTTGGGGACAGGAACACCGGGGAGCTGTTTTTT
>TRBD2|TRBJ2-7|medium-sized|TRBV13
CASSFRGLARYEQYF
TGTGCCAGCAGCTTCAGGGGACTAGCGAGGTACGAGCAGTACTTC
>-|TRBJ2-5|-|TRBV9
CASSPYAFQETQYF
TGTGCCAGCAGCCCCTATGCCTTCCAAGAGACCCAGTACTTC
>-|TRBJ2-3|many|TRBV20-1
CSASFGAPGTDTQYF
TGCAGTGCTAGTTTTGGGGCGCCAGGCACAGATACGCAGTATTTT
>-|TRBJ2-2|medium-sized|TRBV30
CAWSIGRTGKNTGELFF
TGTGCCTGGAGTATCGGGAGAACAGGGAAGAACACCGGGGAGCTGTTTTTT
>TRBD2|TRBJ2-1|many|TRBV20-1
CSARDQSGSRRRNEQFF
TGCAGTGCTAGAGATCAAAGCGGGAGCCGACGTAGGAATGAGCAGTTCTTC
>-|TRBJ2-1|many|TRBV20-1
CSARGAGWVDEQFF
TGCAGTGCTAGGGGAGCGGGTTGGGTAGATGAGCAGTTCTTC
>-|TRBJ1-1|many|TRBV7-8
CASSSSHTEAFF
TGTGCCAGCAGCTCGAGCCACACTGAAGCTTTCTTT
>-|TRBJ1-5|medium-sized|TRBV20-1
CSATRDISNQPQHF
TGCAGTGCTACCAGGGACATTAGCAATCAGCCCCAGCATTTT
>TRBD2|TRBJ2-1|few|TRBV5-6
CASSFWRRTSGIPISVGFF
TGTGCCAGCAGCTTCTGGCGCAGGACTAGCGGGATACCAATTAGCGTTGGGTTCTTC
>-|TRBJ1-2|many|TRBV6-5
CASAAAPGAHYGYTF
TGTGCCAGCGCCGCCGCCCCAGGGGCTCACTATGGCTACACCTTC
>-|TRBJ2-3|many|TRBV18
CASSQGTGLDTQYF
TGTGCCAGCTCACAGGGAACCGGGTTAGATACGCAGTATTTT
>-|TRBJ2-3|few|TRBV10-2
CASSEGPFGGTDTQYF
TGCGCCAGCAGTGAGGGACCCTTCGGAGGTACAGATACGCAGTATTTT
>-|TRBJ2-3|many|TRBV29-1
CSVVVSPVTDTQYF
TGCAGCGTTGTCGTCAGCCCGGTCACAGATACGCAGTATTTT
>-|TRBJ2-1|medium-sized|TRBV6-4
CASSGSRNNEQFF
TGTGCCAGCAGTGGGTCCAGGAACAATGAGCAGTTCTTC
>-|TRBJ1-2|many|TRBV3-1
CASSQDGLGGYTF
TGTGCCAGCAGCCAAGACGGTTTGGGGGGCTACACCTTC